This TCR beta chain was sequenced in a study of T cell responses to AZD1222 COVID-19 vaccine (dated by TCRdb to about 2021). Turning to the overall study: A total of about 230 trial participants underwent TCR sequencing, of whom roughly 210 received two doses of AZD1222 and approximately 25 received two doses of the MenACWY control vaccine. Enrollment into the trials was organized by age into subgroups of 18-55, 56-69 and 70-plus years, and those subgroups contained about 160, 30 and 59 TCR-sequenced participants, respectively.

Comment on this clone: This receptor's antigen is unknown. One end of the junction varies from germline; a read error may be responsible.

Summary of the overall study and its limitations: Because no day 14 peak-response samples were available, repertoires were characterized only after the peak T cell response. Only six or seven AZD1222 recipients were SARS-CoV-2 seropositive at baseline, limiting conclusions about previously exposed vaccinees. Vaccine-associated CD4 TCRs spanned the whole spike protein, with dominant responses in regions 160-218 and 743-854. A significant rise in spike-specific TCR breadth and depth was observed after two AZD1222 doses relative to day 0 and relative to MenACWY recipients. Reportedly, close to half of the unique spike-specific TCRs recognized epitopes lying outside the regions that are mutated in the B.1.351 and B.1.1.7 variants. Participants were mostly white British and included more females than males, and it was suggested by the authors that clonal diversity may have been underestimated. The 56-69-year group was small, and its depth increase did not reach significance, likely because of low power.

The CDR3 regions of human TCRbeta chains were analyzed by immunosequencing. The authors' pipeline ran thus. Repertoire TCRs were matched against a reference library of SARS-CoV-2-specific TCRs generated with the MIRA antigen-specificity platform. Breadth meant the fraction of unique TCRs that were SARS-CoV-2-associated, whereas depth meant the fraction of total T cells that were SARS-CoV-2-associated. Each spike-specific TCR was assigned to its reactive spike region and to a CD4 or CD8 class using the MIRA data. Log10-transformed breadth and depth values were compared by one-way ANOVA with Sidak's multiple comparisons tests. Imported from immuneACCESS, the table was reduced by TCRdb to in-frame sequences with V and J called. These copies leave out some clones; in studies compared against another copy, an unresolved V gene accounts for under half, and the cause of the remainder is not known. The DNA gave D and trimming, while V, J and clone size come from that table. Counted in this sample were 120,000 to 150,000 clones; just over 85% of them appeared once. The leading ten clones occupy approximately 5% of the sample.

The meaning of the sample's time point label: about 28 days (+/-7) after the second vaccine dose. AZD1222 recipients with second doses at about 4 weeks or about 12 weeks were pooled, because spike-specific TCR depth and breadth did not differ between schedules. Vaccinee samples were obtained from the UK trials COV001 and COV002, which included a single-blind randomized controlled phase 2/3 trial of AZD1222 (ChAdOx1 nCoV-19) in healthy adults. For TCRbeta chain sequencing, PBMC samples were collected from trial participants at day 0 and at day 28 after the second dose. There are 13 amino acids in the CDR3, from cysteine to phenylalanine inclusive. The entry retains the CDR3 DNA only, 39 bases that are in frame from base 1. The germline V gene encodes CDR1 SSHAT and CDR2 FNYEAQ (reference sequence).

The receptor was derived from an adult who received the AZD1222 COVID-19 vaccine. Material: peripheral blood, obtained 28 days after the second AZD1222 dose. This chain is built from TRBV7-7 and TRBJ2-5; a stretch of 8 junction bases matches TRBD1. Here the CDR3 is given as CASSRGQEETQYF. The bases are TGTGCTAGCAGCCGGGGACAGGAGGAGACCCAGTACTTC.